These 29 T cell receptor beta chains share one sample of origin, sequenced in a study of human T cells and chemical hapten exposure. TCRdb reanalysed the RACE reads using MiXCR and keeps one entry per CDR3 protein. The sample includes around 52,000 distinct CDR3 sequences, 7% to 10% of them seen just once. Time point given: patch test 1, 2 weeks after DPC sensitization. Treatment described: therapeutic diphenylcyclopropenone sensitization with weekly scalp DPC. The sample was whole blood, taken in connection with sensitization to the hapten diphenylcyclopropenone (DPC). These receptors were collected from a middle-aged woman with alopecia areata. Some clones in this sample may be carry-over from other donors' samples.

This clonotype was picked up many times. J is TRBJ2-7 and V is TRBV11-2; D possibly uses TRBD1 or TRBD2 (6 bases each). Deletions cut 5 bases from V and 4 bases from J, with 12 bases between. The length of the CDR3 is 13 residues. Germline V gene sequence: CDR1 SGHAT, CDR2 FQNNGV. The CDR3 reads CASSAGHFYEQYF. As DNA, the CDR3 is TGTGCCAGCAGCGCGGGACACTTTTACGAGCAGTACTTC.

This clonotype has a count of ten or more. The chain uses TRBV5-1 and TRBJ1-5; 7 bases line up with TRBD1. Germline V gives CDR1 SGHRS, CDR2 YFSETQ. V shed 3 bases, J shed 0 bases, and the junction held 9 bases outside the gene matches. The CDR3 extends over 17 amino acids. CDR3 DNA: TGCGCCAGCAGCTACTATGCCGGGGACAGTAGCAATCAGCCCCAGCATTTT. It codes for CASSYYAGDSSNQPQHF.

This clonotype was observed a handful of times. The CDR3 region has the DNA TGTGCCAGCAGTTTGATGTATGGCTACACCTTC. Translating gives CASSLMYGYTF. This chain uses TRBV12-3 or TRBV12-4 with TRBJ1-2, with unresolved D. Trimming took 3 bases from V and 5 from J, leaving 4 bases between them. The CDR3 runs to 11 residues.

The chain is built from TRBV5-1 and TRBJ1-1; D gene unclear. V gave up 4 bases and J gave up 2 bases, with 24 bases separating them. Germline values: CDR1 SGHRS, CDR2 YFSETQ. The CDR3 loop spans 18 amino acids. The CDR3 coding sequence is TGCGCCAGCAGCCCGCGTGGACCCACAAGGCAGACAAACACTGAAGCTTTCTTT. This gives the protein CASSPRGPTRQTNTEAFF. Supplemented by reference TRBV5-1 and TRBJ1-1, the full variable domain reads KAGVTQTPRYLIKTRGQQVTLSCSPISGHRSVSWYQQTPGQGLQFLFEYFSETQRNKGNFPGRFSGRQFSNSRSEMNVSTLELGDSALYLCASSPRGPTRQTNTEAFFGQGTRLTVV.

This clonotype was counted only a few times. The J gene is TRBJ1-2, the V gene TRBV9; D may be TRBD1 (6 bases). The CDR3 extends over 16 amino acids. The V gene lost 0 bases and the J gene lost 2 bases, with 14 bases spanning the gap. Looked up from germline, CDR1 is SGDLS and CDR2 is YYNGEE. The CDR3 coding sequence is TGTGCCAGCAGCGTAGCGGGGGGCCGAAACAACTATGGCTACACCTTC. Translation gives CASSVAGGRNNYGYTF.

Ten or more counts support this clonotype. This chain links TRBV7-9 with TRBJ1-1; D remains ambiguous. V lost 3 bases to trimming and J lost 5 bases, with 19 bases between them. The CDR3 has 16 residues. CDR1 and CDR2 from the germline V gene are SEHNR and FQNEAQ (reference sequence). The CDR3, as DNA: TGTGCCAGCAGCTTTGTCCCGGGCCTCCACGGAACTGAAGCTTTCTTT. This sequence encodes CASSFVPGLHGTEAFF.

CDR3 nucleotides: TGTGCCAGCAAGGGGAGAAGTGGGGACAGCAGCACAGATACGCAGTATTTT. It translates to CASKGRSGDSSTDTQYF. V is TRBV28 and J is TRBJ2-3, with TRBD1 matching 7 bases. Germline V lookup: CDR1 MDHEN, CDR2 SYDVKM. The CDR3 runs to 17 residues. V was clipped by 7 bases and J by 0 bases; unmatched bases: 13.

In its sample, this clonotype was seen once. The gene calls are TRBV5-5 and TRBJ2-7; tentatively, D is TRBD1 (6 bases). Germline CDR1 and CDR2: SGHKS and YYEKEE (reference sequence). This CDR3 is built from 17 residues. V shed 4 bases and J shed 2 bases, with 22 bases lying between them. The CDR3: CASSGWGRGSSPYEQYF. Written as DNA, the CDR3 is TGTGCCAGCAGCGGATGGGGGCGCGGGTCCTCCCCCTACGAGCAGTACTTC.

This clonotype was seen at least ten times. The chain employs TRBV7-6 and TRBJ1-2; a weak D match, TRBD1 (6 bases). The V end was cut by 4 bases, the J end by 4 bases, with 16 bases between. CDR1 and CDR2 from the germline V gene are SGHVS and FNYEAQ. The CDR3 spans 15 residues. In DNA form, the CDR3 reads TGTGCCAGCAGCTCACCAGGCCAAGGGGGCTATGGCTACACCTTC. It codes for CASSSPGQGGYGYTF. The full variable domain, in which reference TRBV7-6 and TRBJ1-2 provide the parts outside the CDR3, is GAGVSQSPRYKVTKRGQDVALRCDPISGHVSLYWYRQALGQGPEFLTYFNYEAQQDKSGLPNDRFSAERPEGSISTLTIQRTEQRDSAMYRCASSSPGQGGYGYTFGSGTRLTVV.

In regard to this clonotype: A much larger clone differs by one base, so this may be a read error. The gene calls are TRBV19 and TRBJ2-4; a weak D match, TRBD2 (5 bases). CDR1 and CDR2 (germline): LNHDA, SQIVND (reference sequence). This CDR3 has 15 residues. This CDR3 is CASSIGEWAKNILYF. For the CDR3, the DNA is TGTGCCAGTAGTATCGGGGAGTGGGCCAAAAACATTCTGTACTTC. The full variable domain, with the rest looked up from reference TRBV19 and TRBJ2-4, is DGGITQSPKYLFRKEGQNVTLSCEQNLNHDAMYWYRQDPGQGLRLIYYSQIVNDFQKGDIAEGYSVSREKKESFPLTVTSAQKNPTAFYLCASSIGEWAKNILYFGAGTRLSVL.

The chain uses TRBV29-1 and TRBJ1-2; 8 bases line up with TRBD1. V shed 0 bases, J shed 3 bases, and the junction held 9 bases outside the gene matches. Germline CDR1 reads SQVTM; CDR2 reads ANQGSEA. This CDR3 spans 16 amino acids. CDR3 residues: CSVEDPRQGADYGYTF. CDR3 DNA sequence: TGCAGCGTTGAAGATCCACGGCAGGGGGCTGACTATGGCTACACCTTC. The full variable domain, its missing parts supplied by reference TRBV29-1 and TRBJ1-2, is SAVISQKPSRDICQRGTSLTIQCQVDSQVTMMFWYRQQPGQSLTLIATANQGSEATYESGFVIDKFPISRPNLTFSTLTVSNMSPEDSSIYLCSVEDPRQGADYGYTFGSGTRLTVV.

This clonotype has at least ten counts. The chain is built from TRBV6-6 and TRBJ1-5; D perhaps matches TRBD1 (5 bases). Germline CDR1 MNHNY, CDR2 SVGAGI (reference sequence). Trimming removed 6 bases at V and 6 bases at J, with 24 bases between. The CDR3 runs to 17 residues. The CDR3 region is CASSPMGEGLSRQPQHF. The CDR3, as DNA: TGTGCCAGCAGCCCTATGGGCGAGGGGCTTAGCCGTCAGCCCCAGCATTTT.

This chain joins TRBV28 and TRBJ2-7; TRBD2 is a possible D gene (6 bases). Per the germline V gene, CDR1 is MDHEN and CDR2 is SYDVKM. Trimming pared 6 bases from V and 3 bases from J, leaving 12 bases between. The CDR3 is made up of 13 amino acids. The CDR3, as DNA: TGTGCCAGCAGCCCCGGAGGGAACTACGAGCAGTACTTC. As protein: CASSPGGNYEQYF.

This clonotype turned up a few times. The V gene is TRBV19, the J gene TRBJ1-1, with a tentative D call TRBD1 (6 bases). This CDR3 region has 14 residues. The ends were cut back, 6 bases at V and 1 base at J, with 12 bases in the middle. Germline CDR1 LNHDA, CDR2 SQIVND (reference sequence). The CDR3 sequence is CASSKQGGNTEAFF. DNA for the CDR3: TGTGCCAGTAGCAAACAGGGTGGGAACACTGAAGCTTTCTTT.

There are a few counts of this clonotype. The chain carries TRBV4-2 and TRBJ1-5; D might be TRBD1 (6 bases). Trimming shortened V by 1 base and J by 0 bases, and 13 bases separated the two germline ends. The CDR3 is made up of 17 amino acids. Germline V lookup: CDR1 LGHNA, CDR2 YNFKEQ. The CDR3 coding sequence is TGTGCCAGCAGCCAAGCTACCCAGGGGTATAGCAATCAGCCCCAGCATTTT. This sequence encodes CASSQATQGYSNQPQHF.

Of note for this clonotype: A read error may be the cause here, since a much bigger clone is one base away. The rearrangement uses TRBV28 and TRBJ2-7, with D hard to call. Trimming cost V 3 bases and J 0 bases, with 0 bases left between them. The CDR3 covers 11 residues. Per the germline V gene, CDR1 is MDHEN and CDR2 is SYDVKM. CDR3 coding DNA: TGTGCCAGCAGTTTCTCCTACGAGCAGTACTTC. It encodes CASSFSYEQYF.

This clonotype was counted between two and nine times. This CDR3 reads CAWSVPNTIYF. The CDR3 nucleotides read TGTGCCTGGAGTGTACCGAACACCATATATTTT. The V call is TRBV30, the J call TRBJ1-3, with D uncertain. The germline CDR1 and CDR2 sequences are GTSNPN and SVGIG (reference sequence). The CDR3 spans 11 residues. Trimming left V 0 bases short and J 7 bases short, with 4 bases between.

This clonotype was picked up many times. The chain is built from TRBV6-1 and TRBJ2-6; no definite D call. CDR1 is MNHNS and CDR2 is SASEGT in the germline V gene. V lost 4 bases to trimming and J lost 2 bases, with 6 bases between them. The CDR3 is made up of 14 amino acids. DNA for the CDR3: TGTGCCAGCAGTGGAGCTGCTGGGGCCAACGTCCTGACTTTC. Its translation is CASSGAAGANVLTF.

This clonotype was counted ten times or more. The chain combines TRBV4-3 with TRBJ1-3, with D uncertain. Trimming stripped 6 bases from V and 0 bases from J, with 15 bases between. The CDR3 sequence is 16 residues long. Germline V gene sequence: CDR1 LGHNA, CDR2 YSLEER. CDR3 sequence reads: CASRKDVTYSGNTIYF. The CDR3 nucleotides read TGCGCCAGCAGAAAGGACGTGACCTACTCTGGAAACACCATATATTTT.

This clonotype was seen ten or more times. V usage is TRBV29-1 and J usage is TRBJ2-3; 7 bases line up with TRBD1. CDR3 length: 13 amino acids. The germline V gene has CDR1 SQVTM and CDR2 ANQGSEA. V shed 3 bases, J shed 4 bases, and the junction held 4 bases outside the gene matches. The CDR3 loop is CSVDAGGADTQYF. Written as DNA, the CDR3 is TGCAGCGTTGACGCAGGGGGAGCAGATACGCAGTATTTT.

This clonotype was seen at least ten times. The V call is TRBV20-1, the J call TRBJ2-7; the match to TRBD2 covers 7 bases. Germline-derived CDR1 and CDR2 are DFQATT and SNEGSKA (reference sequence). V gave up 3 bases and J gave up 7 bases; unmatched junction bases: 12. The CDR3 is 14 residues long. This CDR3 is CSASRGVGSREQYF. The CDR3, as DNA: TGCAGTGCTAGCCGGGGGGTCGGGTCGAGAGAGCAGTACTTC.

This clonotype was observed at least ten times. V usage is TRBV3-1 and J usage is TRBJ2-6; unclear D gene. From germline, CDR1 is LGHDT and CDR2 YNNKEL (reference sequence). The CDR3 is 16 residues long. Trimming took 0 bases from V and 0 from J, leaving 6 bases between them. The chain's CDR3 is CASSQEVGSGANVLTF. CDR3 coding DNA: TGTGCCAGCAGCCAAGAAGTAGGCTCTGGGGCCAACGTCCTGACTTTC.

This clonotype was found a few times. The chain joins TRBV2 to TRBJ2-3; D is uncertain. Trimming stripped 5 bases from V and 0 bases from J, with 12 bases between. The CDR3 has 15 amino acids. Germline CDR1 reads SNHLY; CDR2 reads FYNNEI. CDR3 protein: CASSSRAASTDTQYF. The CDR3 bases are TGTGCCAGCAGTTCTAGGGCTGCTAGCACAGATACGCAGTATTTT.

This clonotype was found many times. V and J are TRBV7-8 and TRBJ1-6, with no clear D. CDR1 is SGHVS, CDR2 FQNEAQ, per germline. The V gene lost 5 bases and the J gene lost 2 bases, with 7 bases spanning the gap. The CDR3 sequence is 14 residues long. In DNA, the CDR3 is TGTGCCAGCAGCCCCGGGACCTATAATTCACCCCTCCACTTT. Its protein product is CASSPGTYNSPLHF.

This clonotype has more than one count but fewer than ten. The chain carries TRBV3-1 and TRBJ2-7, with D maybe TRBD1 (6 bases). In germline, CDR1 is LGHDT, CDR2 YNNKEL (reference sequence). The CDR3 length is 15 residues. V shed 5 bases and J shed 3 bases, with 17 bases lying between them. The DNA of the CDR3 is TGTGCCAGCAGCTCAGCTGGAACAGGGATCTACGAGCAGTACTTC. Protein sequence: CASSSAGTGIYEQYF.

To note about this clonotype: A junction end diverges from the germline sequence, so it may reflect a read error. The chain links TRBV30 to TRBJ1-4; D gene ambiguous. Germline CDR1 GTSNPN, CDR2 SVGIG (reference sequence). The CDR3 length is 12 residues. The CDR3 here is CAGRLRNEKLFF. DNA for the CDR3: TGTGCCGGGAGGCTGAGGAATGAAAAACTGTTTTTT.

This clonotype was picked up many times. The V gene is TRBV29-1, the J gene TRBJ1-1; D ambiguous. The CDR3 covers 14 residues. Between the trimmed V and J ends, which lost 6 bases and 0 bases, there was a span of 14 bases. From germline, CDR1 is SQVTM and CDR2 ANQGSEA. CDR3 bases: TGCAGCGTCACCGCTGATCTCATGAACACTGAAGCTTTCTTT. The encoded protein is CSVTADLMNTEAFF.

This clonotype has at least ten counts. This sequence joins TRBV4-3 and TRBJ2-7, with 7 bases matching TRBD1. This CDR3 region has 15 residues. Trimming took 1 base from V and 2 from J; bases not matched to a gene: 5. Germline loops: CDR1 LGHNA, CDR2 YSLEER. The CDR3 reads CASSQVPGQTYEQYF. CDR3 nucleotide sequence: TGCGCCAGCAGCCAAGTTCCGGGACAGACCTACGAGCAGTACTTC.

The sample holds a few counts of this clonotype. The CDR3 DNA reads TGTGCCAGCAGCTTCCCGACAGGGGCTGGAAACACCATATATTTT. As protein: CASSFPTGAGNTIYF. The chain is built from TRBV13 and TRBJ1-3, with 8 nucleotides matching TRBD1. Trimming removed 3 bases from V and 2 bases from J; junction bases left unmatched: 3. Germline V gene sequence: CDR1 PRHDT, CDR2 FYEKMQ (reference sequence). The CDR3 is 15 amino acids.